Included here is one T cell receptor beta chain sequence, with context. The PCR employed 60 Vbeta primers together with 13 Jbeta primers. TCRdb's copy holds only in-frame clones and misses some; the assay was immunoSEQ multiplex PCR. The sample shows some 110,000 clones, approximately 80% of them seen only once. The CDR3 is 14 amino acids. V was clipped by 4 bases and J by 0 bases, with 10 bases between them. Germline assignment: CDR1 SGHVS and CDR2 FQNEAQ. The sample comes from a study of cytomegalovirus exposure and HLA in healthy donors. The specimen sequenced was PBMCs. The clonotype comes from a woman aged 30 to 39 in good health and CMV-seronegative. The chain joins TRBV7-8 to TRBJ2-7, with TRBD1 as a possible D gene (5 bases). The DNA for the CDR3 is TGTGCCAGCAGCTCCCAGGGAAGCTCCTACGAGCAGTACTTC. Protein sequence: CASSSQGSSYEQYF.